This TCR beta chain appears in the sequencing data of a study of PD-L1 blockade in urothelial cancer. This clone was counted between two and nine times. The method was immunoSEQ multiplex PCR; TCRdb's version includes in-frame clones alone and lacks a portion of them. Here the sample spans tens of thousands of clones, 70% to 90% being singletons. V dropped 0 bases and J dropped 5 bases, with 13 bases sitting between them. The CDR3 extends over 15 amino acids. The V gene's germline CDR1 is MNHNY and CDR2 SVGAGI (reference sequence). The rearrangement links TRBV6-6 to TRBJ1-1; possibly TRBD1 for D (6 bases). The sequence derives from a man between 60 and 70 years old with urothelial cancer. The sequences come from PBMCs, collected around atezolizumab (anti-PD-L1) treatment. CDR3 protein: CASSYSIGGGTEAFF. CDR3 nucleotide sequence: TGTGCCAGCAGTTACTCGATAGGGGGAGGGACTGAAGCTTTCTTT.